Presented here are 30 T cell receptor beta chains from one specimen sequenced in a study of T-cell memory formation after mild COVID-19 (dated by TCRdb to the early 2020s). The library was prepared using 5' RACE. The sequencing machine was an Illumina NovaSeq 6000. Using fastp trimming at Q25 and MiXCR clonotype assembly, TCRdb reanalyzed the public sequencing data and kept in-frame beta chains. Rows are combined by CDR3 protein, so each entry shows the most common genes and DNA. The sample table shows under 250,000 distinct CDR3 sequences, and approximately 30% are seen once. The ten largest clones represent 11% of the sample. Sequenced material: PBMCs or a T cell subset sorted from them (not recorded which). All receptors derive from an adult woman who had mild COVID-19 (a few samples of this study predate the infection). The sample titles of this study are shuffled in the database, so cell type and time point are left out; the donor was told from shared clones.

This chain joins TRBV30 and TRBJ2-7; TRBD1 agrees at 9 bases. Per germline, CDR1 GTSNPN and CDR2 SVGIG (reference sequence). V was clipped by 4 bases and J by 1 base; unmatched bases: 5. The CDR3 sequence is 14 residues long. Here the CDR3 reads CAWTDGTGSYEQYF. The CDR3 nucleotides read TGTGCCTGGACGGACGGGACAGGGTCCTACGAGCAGTACTTC. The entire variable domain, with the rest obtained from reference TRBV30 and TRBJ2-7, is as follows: SQTIHQWPATLVQPVGSPLSLECTVEGTSNPNLYWYRQAAGRGLQLLFYSVGIGQISSEVPQNLSASRPQDRQFILSSKKLLLSDSGFYLCAWTDGTGSYEQYFGPGTRLTVT.

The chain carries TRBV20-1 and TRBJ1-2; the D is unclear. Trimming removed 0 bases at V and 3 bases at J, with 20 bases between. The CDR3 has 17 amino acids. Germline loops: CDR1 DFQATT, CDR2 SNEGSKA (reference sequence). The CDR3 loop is CSARDHVNSRAHYGYTF. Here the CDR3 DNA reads TGCAGTGCTAGAGATCACGTCAACTCCCGGGCGCACTATGGCTACACCTTC.

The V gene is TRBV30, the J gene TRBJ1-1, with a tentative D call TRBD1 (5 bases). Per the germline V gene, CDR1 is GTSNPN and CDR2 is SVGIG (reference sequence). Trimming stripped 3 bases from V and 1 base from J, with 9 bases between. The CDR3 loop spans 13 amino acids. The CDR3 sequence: CAWSVGTNTEAFF. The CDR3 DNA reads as TGTGCCTGGAGCGTGGGGACGAACACTGAAGCTTTCTTT.

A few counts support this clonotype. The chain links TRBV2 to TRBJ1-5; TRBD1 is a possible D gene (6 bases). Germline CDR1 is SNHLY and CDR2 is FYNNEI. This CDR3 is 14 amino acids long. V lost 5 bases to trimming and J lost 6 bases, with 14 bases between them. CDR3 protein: CASSSDRSRQPQHF. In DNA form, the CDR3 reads TGTGCCAGCAGTTCCGACAGGTCGCGTCAGCCCCAGCATTTT.

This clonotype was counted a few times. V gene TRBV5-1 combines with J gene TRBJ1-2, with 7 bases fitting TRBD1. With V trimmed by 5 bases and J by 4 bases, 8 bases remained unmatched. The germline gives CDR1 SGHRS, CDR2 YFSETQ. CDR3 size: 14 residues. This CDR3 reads CASRRGGEGYGYTF. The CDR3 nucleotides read TGCGCCAGCAGGAGAGGGGGCGAAGGCTATGGCTACACCTTC.

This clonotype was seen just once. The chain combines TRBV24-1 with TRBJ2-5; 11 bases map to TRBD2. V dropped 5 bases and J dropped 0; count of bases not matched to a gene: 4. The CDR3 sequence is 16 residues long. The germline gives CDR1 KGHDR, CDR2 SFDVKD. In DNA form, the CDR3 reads TGTGCCACCAGTGGCGGGACTAGCGGAGACCAAGAGACCCAGTACTTC. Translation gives CATSGGTSGDQETQYF.

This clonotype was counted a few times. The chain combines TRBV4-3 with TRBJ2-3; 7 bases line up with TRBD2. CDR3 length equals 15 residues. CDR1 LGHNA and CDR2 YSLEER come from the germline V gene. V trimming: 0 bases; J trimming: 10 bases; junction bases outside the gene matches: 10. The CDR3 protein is CASSQDLSGGTPQYF. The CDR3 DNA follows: TGCGCCAGCAGCCAAGACCTCTCCGGGGGGACTCCGCAGTATTTT.

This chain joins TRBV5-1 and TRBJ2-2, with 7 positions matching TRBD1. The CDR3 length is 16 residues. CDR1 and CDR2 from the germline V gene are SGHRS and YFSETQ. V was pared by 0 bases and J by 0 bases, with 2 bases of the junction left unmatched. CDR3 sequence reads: CASSLDGTANTGELFF. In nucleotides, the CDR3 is TGCGCCAGCAGCTTGGACGGGACAGCGAACACCGGGGAGCTGTTTTTT.

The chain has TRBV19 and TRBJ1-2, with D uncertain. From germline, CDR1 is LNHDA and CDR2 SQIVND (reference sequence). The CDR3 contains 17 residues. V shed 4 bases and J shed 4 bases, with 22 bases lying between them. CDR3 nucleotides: TGTGCCAGTAGTACTCCCCCCGCCGAGCGGGGAGGCTATGGCTACACCTTC. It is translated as CASSTPPAERGGYGYTF.

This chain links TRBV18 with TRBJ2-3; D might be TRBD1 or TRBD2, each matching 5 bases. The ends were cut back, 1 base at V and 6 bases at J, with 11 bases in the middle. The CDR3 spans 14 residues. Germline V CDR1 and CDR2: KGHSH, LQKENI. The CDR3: CASSPLEGLDTQYF. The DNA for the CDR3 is TGTGCCAGCTCACCACTTGAGGGGCTGGATACGCAGTATTTT.

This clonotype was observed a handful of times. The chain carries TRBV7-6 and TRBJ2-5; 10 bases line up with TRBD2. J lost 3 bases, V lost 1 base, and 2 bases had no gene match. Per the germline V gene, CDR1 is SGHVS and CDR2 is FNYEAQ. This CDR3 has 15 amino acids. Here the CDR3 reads CASSLGTSGEETQYF. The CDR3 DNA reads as TGTGCCAGCAGCTTAGGGACTAGCGGCGAAGAGACCCAGTACTTC.

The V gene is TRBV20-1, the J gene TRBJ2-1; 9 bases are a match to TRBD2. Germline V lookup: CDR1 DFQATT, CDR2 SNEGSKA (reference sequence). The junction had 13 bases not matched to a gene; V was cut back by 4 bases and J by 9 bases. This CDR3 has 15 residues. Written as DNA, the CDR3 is TGCAGTGCTACCAGCGGGAGGAGGTCAGTGAGTGAGCAGTTCTTC. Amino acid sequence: CSATSGRRSVSEQFF.

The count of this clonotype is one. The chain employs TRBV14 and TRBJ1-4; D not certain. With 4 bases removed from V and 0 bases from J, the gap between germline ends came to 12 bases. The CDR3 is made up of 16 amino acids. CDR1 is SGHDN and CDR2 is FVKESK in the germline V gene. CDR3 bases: TGTGCCAGCAGCCTCTTCCTTGGGACAACTAATGAAAAACTGTTTTTT. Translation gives CASSLFLGTTNEKLFF.

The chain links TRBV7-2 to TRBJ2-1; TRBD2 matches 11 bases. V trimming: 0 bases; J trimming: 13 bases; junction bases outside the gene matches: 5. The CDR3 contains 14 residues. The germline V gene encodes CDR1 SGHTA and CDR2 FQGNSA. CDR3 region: CASSLALAGGHQFF. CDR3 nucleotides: TGTGCCAGCAGCTTAGCCCTAGCGGGGGGCCACCAGTTCTTC. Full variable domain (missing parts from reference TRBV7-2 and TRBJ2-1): GAGVSQSPSNKVTEKGKDVELRCDPISGHTALYWYRQSLGQGLEFLIYFQGNSAPDKSGLPSDRFSAERTGGSVSTLTIQRTQQEDSAVYLCASSLALAGGHQFFGPGTRLTVL.

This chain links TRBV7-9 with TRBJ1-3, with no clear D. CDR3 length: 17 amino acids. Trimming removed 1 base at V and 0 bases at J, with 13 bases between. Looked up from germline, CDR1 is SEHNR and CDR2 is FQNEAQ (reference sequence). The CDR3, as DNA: TGTGCCAGCAGCTTAGGAGATATTGGCGGCTCTGGAAACACCATATATTTT. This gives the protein CASSLGDIGGSGNTIYF.

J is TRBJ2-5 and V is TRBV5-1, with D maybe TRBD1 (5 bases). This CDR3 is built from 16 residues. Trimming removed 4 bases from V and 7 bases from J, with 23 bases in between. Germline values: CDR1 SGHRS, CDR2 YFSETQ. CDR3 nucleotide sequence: TGCGCCAGCAGCCCCTCAGCCGACAGATCCGACGTGACCCAGTACTTC. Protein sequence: CASSPSADRSDVTQYF.

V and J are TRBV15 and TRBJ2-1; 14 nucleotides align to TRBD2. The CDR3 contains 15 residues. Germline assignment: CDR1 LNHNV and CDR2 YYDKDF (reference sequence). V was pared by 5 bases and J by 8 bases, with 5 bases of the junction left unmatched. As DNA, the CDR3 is TGTGCCACCAGCGGACTAGCGGGGGGTGGGTATGAGCAGTTCTTC. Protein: CATSGLAGGGYEQFF.

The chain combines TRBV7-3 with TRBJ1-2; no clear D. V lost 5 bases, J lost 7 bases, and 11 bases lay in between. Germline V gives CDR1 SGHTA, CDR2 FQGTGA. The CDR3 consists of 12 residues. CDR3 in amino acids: CASSSSGVGYTF. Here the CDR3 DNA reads TGTGCCAGCAGCAGCTCGGGTGTTGGCTACACCTTC.

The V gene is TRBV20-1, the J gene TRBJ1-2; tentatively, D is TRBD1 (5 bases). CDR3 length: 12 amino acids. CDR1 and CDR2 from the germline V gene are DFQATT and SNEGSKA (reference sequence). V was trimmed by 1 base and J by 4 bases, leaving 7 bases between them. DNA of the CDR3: TGCAGTGCTAGAGGGGGCCGCTATGGCTACACCTTC. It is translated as CSARGGRYGYTF.

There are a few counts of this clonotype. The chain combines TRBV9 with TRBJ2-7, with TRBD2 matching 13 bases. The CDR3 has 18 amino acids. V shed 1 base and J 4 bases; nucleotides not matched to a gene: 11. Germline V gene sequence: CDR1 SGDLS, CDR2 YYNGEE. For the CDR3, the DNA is TGTGCCAGCAGCGTACAGGAGGGGACTAGCGGGGACCTATACGAGCAGTACTTC. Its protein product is CASSVQEGTSGDLYEQYF.

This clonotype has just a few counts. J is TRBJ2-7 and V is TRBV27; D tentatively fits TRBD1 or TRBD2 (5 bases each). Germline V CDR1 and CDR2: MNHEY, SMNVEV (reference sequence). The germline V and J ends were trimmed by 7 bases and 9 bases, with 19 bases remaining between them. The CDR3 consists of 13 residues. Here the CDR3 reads CASNSVGTYGQYF. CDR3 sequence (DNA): TGTGCCAGCAATAGCGTTGGGACCTATGGGCAGTACTTC.

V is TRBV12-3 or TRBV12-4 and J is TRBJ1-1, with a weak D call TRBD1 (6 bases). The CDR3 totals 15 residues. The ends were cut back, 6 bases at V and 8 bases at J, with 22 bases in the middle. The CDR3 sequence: CASSRTRTVQAEAFF. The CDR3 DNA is TGTGCCAGCAGCCGCACCCGGACAGTTCAGGCAGAAGCTTTCTTT.

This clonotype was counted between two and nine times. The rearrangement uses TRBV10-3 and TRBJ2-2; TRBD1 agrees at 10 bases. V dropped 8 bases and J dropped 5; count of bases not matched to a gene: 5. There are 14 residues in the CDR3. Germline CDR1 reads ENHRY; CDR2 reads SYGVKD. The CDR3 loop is CAISPGQGTGELFF. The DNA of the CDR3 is TGTGCCATCTCACCGGGACAGGGGACCGGGGAGCTGTTTTTT.

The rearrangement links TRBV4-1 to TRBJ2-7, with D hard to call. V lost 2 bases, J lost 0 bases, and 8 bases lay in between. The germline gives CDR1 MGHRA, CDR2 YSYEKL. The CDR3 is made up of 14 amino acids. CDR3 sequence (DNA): TGCGCCAGCAGCCAATCAAAGGACTCCTACGAGCAGTACTTC. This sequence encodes CASSQSKDSYEQYF.

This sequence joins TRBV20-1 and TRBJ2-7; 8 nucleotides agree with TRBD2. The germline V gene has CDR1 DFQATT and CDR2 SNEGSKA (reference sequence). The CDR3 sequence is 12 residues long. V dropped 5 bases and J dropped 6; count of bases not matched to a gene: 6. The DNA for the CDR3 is TGCAGTGCTCTGCTAGCGGGCGGCGAGCAGTACTTC. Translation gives CSALLAGGEQYF.

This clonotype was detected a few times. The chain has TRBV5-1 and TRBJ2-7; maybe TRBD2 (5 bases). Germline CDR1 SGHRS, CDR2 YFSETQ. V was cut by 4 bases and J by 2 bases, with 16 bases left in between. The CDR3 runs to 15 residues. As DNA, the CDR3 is TGCGCCAGCAGCCCCTTAACGGGGAGTACCTACGAGCAGTACTTC. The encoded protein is CASSPLTGSTYEQYF.

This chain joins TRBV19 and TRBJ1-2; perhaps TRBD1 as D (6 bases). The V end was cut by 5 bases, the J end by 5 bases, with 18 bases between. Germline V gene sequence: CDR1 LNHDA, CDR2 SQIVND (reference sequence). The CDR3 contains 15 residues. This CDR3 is CASSAQDSLLYGYTF. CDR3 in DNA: TGTGCCAGTAGTGCCCAGGACAGTTTGTTGTATGGCTACACCTTC.

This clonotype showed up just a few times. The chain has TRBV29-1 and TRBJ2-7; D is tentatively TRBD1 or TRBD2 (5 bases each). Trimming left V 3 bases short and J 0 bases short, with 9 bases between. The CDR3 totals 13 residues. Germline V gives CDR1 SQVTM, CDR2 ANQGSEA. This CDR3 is CSVDEGTSYEQYF. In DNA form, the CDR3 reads TGCAGCGTTGACGAGGGGACCTCCTACGAGCAGTACTTC.

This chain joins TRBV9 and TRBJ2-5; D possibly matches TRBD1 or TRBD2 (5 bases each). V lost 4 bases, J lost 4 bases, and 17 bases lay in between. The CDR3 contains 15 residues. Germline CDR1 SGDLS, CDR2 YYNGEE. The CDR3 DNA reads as TGTGCCAGCAGCCCCGGGACGGAGGTTGGAGAGACCCAGTACTTC. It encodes CASSPGTEVGETQYF.

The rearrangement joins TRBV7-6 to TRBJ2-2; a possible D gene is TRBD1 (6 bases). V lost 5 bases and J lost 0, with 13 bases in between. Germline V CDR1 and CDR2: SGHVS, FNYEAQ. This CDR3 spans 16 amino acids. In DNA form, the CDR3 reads TGTGCCAGCAGCCCTAGAGGGACAACGAACACCGGGGAGCTGTTTTTT. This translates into CASSPRGTTNTGELFF. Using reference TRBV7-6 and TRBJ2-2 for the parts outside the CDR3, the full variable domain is GAGVSQSPRYKVTKRGQDVALRCDPISGHVSLYWYRQALGQGPEFLTYFNYEAQQDKSGLPNDRFSAERPEGSISTLTIQRTEQRDSAMYRCASSPRGTTNTGELFFGEGSRLTVL.